This TCR beta chain was identified during a study of blood T cell repertoires in COVID-19. Overall study: The United States, Italy and Spain provided the acute and convalescent COVID-19 samples.

Trimming shortened V by 6 bases and J by 4 bases, and 12 bases separated the two germline ends. CDR3 length: 13 residues. From germline, CDR1 is MDHEN and CDR2 SYDVKM. The table came from immunoSEQ multiplex PCR; TCRdb's copy has only in-frame clones and leaves some out. The sample has some 99,000 clones, roughly 84% seen once. The sample was peripheral blood. The source is a woman in her 50s with acute or convalescent COVID-19. The genes are TRBV28 and TRBJ1-2; perhaps TRBD1 as D (5 bases). The chain's CDR3 is CASSPGGTYGYTF. For the CDR3, the DNA is TGTGCCAGCAGCCCCGGGGGGACCTATGGCTACACCTTC.